What follows describes a single TCR beta chain. This record comes from a study of human thymus T cells. TCRdb's table, derived via immunoSEQ multiplex PCR, lists solely in-frame clones and lacks some. The data contain about 60,000 clones, 85% to 95% of them singletons. Corrective surgery for congenital heart defects was being performed on the healthy Finnish infants who were the donors. V was pared by 6 bases and J by 4 bases, with 15 bases between. Per germline, CDR1 LNHDA and CDR2 SQIVND (reference sequence). The CDR3 covers 15 residues. The chain has TRBV19 and TRBJ2-2; D is unresolved. The receptor's source is a boy younger than two with a congenital heart defect but otherwise immunologically healthy. What was sequenced was blood. This chain's CDR3 is CASSRGYDATGELFF. The CDR3 DNA sequence: TGTGCCAGTAGCCGCGGATACGATGCCACCGGGGAGCTGTTTTTT.